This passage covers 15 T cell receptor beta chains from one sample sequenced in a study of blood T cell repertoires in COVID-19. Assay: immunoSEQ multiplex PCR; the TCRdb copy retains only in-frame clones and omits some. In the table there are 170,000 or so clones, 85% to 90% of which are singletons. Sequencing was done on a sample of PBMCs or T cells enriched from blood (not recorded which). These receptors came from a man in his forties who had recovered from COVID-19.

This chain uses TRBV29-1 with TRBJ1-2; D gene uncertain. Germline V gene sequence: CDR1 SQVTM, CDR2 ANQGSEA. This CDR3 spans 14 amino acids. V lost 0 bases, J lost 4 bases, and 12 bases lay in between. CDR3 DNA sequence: TGCAGCGTTGAAGATCGAGACACCACCTATGGCTACACCTTC. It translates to CSVEDRDTTYGYTF. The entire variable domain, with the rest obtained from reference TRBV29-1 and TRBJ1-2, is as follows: SAVISQKPSRDICQRGTSLTIQCQVDSQVTMMFWYRQQPGQSLTLIATANQGSEATYESGFVIDKFPISRPNLTFSTLTVSNMSPEDSSIYLCSVEDRDTTYGYTFGSGTRLTVV.

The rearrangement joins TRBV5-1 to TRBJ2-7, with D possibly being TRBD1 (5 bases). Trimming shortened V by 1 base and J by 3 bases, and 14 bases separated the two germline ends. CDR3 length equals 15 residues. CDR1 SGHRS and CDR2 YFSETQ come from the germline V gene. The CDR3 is CASSLRQGLFYEQYF. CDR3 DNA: TGCGCCAGCAGCTTGAGGCAGGGCCTCTTCTACGAGCAGTACTTC.

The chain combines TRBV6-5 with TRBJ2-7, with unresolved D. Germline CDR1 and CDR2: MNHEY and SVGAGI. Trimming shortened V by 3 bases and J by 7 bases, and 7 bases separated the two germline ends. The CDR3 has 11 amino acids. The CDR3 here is CASSYVGEQYF. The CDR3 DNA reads TGTGCCAGCAGTTATGTCGGGGAGCAGTACTTC.

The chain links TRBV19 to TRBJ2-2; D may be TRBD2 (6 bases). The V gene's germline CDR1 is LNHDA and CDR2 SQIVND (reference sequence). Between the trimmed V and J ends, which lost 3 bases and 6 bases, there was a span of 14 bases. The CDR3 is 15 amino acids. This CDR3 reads CASSMAGSTAGELFF. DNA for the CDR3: TGTGCCAGTAGTATGGCGGGGAGTACGGCCGGGGAGCTGTTTTTT.

The CDR3 DNA sequence: TGTGCCAGTAGTATCACAGGGGGGACCTATGGCTACACCTTC. It yields the protein CASSITGGTYGYTF. The chain has TRBV19 and TRBJ1-2, with TRBD1 identical over 8 bases. J gave up 4 bases and V 3 bases, and 4 bases lay outside the gene matches. Germline CDR1 LNHDA, CDR2 SQIVND (reference sequence). There are 14 residues in the CDR3.

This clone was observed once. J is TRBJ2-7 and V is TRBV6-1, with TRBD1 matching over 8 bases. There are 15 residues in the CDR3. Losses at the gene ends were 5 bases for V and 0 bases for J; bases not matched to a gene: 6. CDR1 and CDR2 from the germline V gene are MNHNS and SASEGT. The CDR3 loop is CASSRDRPSSYEQYF. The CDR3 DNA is TGTGCCAGCAGTAGGGACAGGCCGAGCTCCTACGAGCAGTACTTC.

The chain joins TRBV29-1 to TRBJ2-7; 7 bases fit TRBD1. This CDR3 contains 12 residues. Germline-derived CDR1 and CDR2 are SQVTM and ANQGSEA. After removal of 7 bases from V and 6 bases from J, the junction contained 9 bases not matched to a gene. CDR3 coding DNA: TGCAGCGCTCATACAGGGGCGCGCGAGCAGTACTTC. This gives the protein CSAHTGAREQYF.

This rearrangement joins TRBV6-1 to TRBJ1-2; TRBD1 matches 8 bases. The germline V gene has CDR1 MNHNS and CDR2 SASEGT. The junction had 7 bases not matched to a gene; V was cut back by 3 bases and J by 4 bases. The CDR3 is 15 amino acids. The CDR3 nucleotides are TGTGCCAGCAGTGAGGTGGACAGGGACTTCTATGGCTACACCTTC. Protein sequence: CASSEVDRDFYGYTF.

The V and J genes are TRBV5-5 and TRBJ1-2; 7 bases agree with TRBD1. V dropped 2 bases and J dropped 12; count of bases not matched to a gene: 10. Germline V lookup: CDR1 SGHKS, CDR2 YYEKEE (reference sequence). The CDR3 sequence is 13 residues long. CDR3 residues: CASSLLGQIIDTF. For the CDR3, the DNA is TGTGCCAGCAGCTTATTGGGACAGATCATAGACACCTTC.

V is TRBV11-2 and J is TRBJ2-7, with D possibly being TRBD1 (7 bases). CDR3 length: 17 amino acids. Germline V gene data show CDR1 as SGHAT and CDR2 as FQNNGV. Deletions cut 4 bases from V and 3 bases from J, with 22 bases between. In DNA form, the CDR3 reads TGTGCCAGCAGCTCAAACGGCGGGGACAGCGCAAGCTACGAGCAGTACTTC. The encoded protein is CASSSNGGDSASYEQYF.

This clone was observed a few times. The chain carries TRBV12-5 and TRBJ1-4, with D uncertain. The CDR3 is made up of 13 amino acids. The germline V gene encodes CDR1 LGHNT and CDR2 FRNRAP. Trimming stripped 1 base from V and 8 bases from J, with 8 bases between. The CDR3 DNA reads TGTGCTAGTGGTTTGGCGCTCGGGGAAAAACTGTTTTTT. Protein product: CASGLALGEKLFF. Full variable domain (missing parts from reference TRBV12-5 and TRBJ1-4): DARVTQTPRHKVTEMGQEVTMRCQPILGHNTVFWYRQTMMQGLELLAYFRNRAPLDDSGMPKDRFSAEMPDATLATLKIQPSEPRDSAVYFCASGLALGEKLFFGSGTQLSVL.

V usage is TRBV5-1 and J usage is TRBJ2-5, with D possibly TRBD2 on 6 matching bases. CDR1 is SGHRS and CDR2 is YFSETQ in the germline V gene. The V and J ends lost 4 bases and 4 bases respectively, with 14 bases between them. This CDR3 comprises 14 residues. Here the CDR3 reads CASSGGRGGETQYF. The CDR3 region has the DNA TGCGCCAGCAGCGGAGGACGGGGAGGAGAGACCCAGTACTTC.

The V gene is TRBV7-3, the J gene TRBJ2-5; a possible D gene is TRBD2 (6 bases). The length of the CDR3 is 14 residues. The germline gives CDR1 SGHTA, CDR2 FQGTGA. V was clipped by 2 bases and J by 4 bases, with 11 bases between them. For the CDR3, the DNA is TGTGCCAGCAGCTTAGGCCCGGAGGGAGAGACCCAGTACTTC. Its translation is CASSLGPEGETQYF.

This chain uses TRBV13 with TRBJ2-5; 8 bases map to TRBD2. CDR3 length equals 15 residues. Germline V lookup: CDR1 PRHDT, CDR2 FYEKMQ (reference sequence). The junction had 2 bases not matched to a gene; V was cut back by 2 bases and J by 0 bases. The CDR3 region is CASSLQAGDQETQYF. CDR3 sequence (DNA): TGTGCCAGCAGCTTACAAGCGGGGGACCAAGAGACCCAGTACTTC.

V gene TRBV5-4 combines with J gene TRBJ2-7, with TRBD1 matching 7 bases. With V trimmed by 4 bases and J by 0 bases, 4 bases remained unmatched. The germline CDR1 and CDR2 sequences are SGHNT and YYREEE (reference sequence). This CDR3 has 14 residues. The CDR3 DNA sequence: TGTGCCAGCAGCCGGACAGGTGACTCCTACGAGCAGTACTTC. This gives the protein CASSRTGDSYEQYF.